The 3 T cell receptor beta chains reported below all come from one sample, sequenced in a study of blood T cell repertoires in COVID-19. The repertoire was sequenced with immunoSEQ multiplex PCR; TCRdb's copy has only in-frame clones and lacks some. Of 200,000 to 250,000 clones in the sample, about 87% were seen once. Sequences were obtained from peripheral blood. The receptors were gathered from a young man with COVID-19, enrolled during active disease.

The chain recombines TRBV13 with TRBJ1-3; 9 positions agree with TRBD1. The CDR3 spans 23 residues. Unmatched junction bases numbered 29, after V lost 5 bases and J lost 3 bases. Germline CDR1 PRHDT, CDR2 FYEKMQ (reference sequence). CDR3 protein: CASSPIVKNRDRENKGCGNTIYF. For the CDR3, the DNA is TGTGCCAGCAGCCCTATCGTAAAAAACCGGGACAGGGAGAATAAGGGCTGTGGAAACACCATATATTTT. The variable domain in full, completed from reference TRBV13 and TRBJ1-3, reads AAGVIQSPRHLIKEKRETATLKCYPIPRHDTVYWYQQGPGQDPQFLISFYEKMQSDKGSIPDRFSAQQFSDYHSELNMSSLELGDSALYFCASSPIVKNRDRENKGCGNTIYFGEGSWLTVV.

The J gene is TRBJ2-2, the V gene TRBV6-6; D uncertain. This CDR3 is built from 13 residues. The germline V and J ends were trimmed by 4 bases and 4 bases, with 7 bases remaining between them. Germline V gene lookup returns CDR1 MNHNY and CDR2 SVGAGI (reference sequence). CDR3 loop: CASSFGFTGELFF. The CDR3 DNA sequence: TGTGCCAGCAGTTTCGGGTTCACCGGGGAGCTGTTTTTT.

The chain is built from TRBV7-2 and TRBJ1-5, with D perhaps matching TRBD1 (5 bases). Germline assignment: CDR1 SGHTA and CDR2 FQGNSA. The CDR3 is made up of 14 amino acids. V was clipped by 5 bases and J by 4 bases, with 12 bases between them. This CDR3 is CASSLRDGNQPQHF. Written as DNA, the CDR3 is TGTGCCAGCAGCCTGCGGGACGGGAATCAGCCCCAGCATTTT.